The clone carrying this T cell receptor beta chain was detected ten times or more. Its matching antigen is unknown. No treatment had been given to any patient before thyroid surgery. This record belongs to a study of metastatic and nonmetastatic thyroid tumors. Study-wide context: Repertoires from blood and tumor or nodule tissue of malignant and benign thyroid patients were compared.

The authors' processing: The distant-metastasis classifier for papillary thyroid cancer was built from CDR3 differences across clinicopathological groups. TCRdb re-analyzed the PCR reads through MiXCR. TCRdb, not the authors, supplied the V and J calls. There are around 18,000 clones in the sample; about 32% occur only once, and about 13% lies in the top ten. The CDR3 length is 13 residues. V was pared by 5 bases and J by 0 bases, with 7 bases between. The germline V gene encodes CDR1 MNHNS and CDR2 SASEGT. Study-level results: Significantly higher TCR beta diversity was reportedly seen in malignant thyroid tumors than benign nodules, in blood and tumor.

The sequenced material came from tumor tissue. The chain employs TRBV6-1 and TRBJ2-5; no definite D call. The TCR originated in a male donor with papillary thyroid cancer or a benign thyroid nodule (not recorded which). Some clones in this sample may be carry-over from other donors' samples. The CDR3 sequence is CASSRDYQETQYF. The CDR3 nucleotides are TGTGCCAGCAGTCGAGACTACCAAGAGACCCAGTACTTC.